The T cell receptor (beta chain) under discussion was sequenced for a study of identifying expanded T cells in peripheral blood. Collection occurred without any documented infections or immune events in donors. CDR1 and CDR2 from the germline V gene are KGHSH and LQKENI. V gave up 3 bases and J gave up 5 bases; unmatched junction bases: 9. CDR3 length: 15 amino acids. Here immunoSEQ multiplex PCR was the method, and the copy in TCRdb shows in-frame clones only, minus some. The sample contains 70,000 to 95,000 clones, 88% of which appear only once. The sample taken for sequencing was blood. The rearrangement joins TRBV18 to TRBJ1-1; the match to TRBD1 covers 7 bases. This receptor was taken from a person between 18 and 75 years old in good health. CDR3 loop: CASSPITGANTEAFF. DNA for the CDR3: TGTGCCAGCTCACCGATAACAGGGGCGAATACTGAAGCTTTCTTT.